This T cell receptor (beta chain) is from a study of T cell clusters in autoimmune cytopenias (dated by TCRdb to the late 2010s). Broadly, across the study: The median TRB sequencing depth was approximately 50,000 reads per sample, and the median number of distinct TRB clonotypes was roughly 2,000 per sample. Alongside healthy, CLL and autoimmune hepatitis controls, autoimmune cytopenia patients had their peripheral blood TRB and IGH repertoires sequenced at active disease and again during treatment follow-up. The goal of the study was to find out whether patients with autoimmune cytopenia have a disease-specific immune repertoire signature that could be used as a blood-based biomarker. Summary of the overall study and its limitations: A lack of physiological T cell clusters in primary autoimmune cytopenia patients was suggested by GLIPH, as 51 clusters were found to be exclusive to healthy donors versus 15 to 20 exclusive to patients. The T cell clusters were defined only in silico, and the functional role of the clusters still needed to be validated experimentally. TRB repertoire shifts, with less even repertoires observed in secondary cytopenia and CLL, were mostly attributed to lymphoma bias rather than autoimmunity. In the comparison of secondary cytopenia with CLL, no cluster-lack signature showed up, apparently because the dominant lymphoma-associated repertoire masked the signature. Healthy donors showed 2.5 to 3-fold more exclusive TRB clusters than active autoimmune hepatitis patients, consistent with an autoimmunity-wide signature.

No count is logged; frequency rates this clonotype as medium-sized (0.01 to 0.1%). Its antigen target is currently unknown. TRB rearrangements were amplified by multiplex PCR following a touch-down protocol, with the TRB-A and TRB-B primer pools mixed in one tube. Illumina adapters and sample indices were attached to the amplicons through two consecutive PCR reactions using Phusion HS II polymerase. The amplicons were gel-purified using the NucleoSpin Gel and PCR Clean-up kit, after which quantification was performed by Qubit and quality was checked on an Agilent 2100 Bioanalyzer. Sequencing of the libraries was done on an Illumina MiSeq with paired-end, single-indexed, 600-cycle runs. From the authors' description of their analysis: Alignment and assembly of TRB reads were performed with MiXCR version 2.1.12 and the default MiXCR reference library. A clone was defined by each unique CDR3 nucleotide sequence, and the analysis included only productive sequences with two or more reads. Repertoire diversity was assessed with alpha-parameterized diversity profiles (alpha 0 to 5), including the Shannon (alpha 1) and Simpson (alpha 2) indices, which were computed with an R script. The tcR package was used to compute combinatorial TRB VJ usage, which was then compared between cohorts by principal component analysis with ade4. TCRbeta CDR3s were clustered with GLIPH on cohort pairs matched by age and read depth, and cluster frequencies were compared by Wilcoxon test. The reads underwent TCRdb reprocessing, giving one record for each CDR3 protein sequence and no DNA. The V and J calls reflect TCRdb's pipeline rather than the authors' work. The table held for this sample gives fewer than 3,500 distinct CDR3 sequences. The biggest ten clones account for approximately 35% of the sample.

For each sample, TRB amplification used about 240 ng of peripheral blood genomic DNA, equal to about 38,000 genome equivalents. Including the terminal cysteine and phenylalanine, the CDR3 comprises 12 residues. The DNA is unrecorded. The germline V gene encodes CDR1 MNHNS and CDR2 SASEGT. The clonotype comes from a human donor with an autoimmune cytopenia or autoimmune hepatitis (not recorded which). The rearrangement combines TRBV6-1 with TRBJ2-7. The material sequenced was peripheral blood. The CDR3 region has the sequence CASLDGPREQYF.